The 27 T cell receptor beta chains reported below all come from one sample, sequenced in a study of technical replicates of blood from a few donors. Assay used: immunoSEQ multiplex PCR; TCRdb lists only in-frame clones, some missing. The sample lists 95,000 or so clones, approximately 96% occurring once. What was sequenced was T cells isolated from PBMCs. The receptor source for this set is a human donor in good health.

This chain's CDR3 is CASSSFRTGEGNTIYF. The CDR3 DNA sequence: TGTGCCAGTTCGAGCTTTAGGACAGGGGAGGGAAACACCATATATTTT. The chain uses TRBV19 and TRBJ1-3; 9 bases match TRBD1. Germline V lookup: CDR1 LNHDA, CDR2 SQIVND (reference sequence). The CDR3 covers 16 residues. After removal of 8 bases from V and 4 bases from J, the junction contained 12 bases not matched to a gene.

The chain recombines TRBV6-5 with TRBJ1-2; D perhaps matches TRBD1 (5 bases). This CDR3 comprises 15 residues. Trimming took off 6 bases at V and 2 bases at J, with 16 bases between the two ends. Germline V lookup: CDR1 MNHEY, CDR2 SVGAGI. The CDR3 DNA follows: TGTGCCAGCAGACCATTGGACACCACAAACTATGGCTACACCTTC. This sequence encodes CASRPLDTTNYGYTF.

The chain links TRBV7-9 to TRBJ1-3; tentatively, D is TRBD1 (5 bases). Germline CDR1 SEHNR, CDR2 FQNEAQ (reference sequence). V lost 6 bases to trimming and J lost 5 bases, with 8 bases between them. This CDR3 has 12 residues. This CDR3 is CASRGRRNTIYF. CDR3 nucleotide sequence: TGTGCCAGCAGGGGGCGAAGAAACACCATATATTTT.

The gene calls are TRBV5-1 and TRBJ2-3; 8 bases line up with TRBD2. Losses at the gene ends were 0 bases for V and 4 bases for J; bases not matched to a gene: 13. The CDR3 is 18 amino acids. Looked up from germline, CDR1 is SGHRS and CDR2 is YFSETQ. CDR3 protein: CASSLGLAGRRLSDTQYF. The CDR3 DNA reads as TGCGCCAGCAGCTTGGGGCTAGCGGGCAGGAGGTTGTCAGATACGCAGTATTTT. The complete variable domain, with remaining parts taken from reference TRBV5-1 and TRBJ2-3, reads KAGVTQTPRYLIKTRGQQVTLSCSPISGHRSVSWYQQTPGQGLQFLFEYFSETQRNKGNFPGRFSGRQFSNSRSEMNVSTLELGDSALYLCASSLGLAGRRLSDTQYFGPGTRLTVL.

This chain joins TRBV19 and TRBJ1-1; 7 bases are shared with TRBD1. Trimming removed 6 bases from V and 2 bases from J; junction bases left unmatched: 6. Germline V gene lookup returns CDR1 LNHDA and CDR2 SQIVND (reference sequence). The CDR3 runs 14 residues. CDR3 sequence reads: CASSLTGTNTEAFF. CDR3 nucleotide sequence: TGTGCCAGTAGCCTGACAGGGACAAACACTGAAGCTTTCTTT.

The gene calls are TRBV15 and TRBJ2-7; D ambiguous. Trimming shortened V by 1 base and J by 5 bases, and 9 bases separated the two germline ends. The CDR3 has 13 residues. Germline values: CDR1 LNHNV, CDR2 YYDKDF (reference sequence). DNA for the CDR3: TGTGCCACCAGCAGAGGCCGAGGAAACGAGCAGTACTTC. Its translation: CATSRGRGNEQYF.

The chain employs TRBV29-1 and TRBJ2-1; TRBD2 is a possible D gene (5 bases). CDR1 and CDR2 (germline): SQVTM, ANQGSEA. The CDR3 is 12 residues long. V lost 4 bases and J lost 6, with 10 bases in between. The CDR3 sequence: CSVGPAGNEQFF. Here the CDR3 DNA reads TGCAGCGTTGGACCGGCGGGCAATGAGCAGTTCTTC.

J is TRBJ1-4 and V is TRBV19, with 8 bases identical to TRBD1. Germline V gene sequence: CDR1 LNHDA, CDR2 SQIVND (reference sequence). The CDR3 is 14 residues long. Unmatched junction bases numbered 9, after V lost 7 bases and J lost 8 bases. DNA of the CDR3: TGTGCCAGTAACAGGCAGGGGGCGCGGGAAAAACTGTTTTTT. Its translation is CASNRQGAREKLFF.

The genes are TRBV7-3 and TRBJ2-2, with TRBD2 identical over 14 bases. Germline lookup yields CDR1 SGHTA and CDR2 FQGTGA. Germline trimming cut 4 bases from V and 5 bases from J; bases unmatched to any gene: 6. The length of the CDR3 is 17 residues. This CDR3 reads CASSSTSGRVRTGELFF. For the CDR3, the DNA is TGTGCCAGCAGCTCGACTAGCGGGAGGGTACGAACCGGGGAGCTGTTTTTT.

V and J are TRBV30 and TRBJ2-7; D is undetermined. CDR1 and CDR2 (germline): GTSNPN, SVGIG (reference sequence). The CDR3 has 11 amino acids. Trimming stripped 2 bases from V and 3 bases from J, with 5 bases between. The CDR3 bases are TGTGCCTGGAGTCCCATCTACGAGCAGTACTTC. This encodes CAWSPIYEQYF.

This chain links TRBV27 with TRBJ2-7; TRBD1 matches 8 bases. Germline V gene data show CDR1 as MNHEY and CDR2 as SMNVEV (reference sequence). With V trimmed by 5 bases and J by 3 bases, 9 bases remained unmatched. The CDR3 runs to 15 residues. The CDR3 here is CASSLTGGGLYEQYF. DNA of the CDR3: TGTGCCAGCAGTCTCACAGGGGGTGGACTCTACGAGCAGTACTTC.

This chain connects TRBV7-9 to TRBJ1-1; perhaps TRBD1 as D (6 bases). This CDR3 is 14 amino acids long. CDR1 is SEHNR, CDR2 FQNEAQ, per germline (reference sequence). Trimming pared 1 base from V and 5 bases from J, leaving 11 bases between. CDR3 DNA sequence: TGTGCCAGCAGCTTAGGAAGGACAGTAACTGAAGCTTTCTTT. It is translated as CASSLGRTVTEAFF.

The chain employs TRBV9 and TRBJ2-3; TRBD2 aligns across 9 bases. Germline-derived CDR1 and CDR2 are SGDLS and YYNGEE. V was clipped by 4 bases and J by 4 bases; unmatched bases: 4. This CDR3 contains 14 residues. The DNA of the CDR3 is TGTGCCAGCAGCCGCGGGAGGGCCCCAGATACGCAGTATTTT. It codes for CASSRGRAPDTQYF.

The chain is built from TRBV9 and TRBJ2-1; 8 positions agree with TRBD1. This CDR3 spans 14 amino acids. J gave up 6 bases and V 6 bases, and 8 bases lay outside the gene matches. Germline CDR1 SGDLS, CDR2 YYNGEE. The CDR3 sequence is CASTLTGAPNEQFF. The CDR3 nucleotides are TGTGCCAGCACTTTGACAGGGGCCCCCAATGAGCAGTTCTTC.

The chain couples TRBV10-3 to TRBJ2-7; TRBD1 matches 9 bases. Trimming removed 2 bases from V and 1 base from J; junction bases left unmatched: 3. The CDR3 is 15 residues long. Germline lookup yields CDR1 ENHRY and CDR2 SYGVKD. The CDR3 sequence: CAISETGTGSYEQYF. The CDR3 DNA follows: TGTGCCATCAGTGAGACGGGGACAGGGTCCTACGAGCAGTACTTC.

This rearrangement joins TRBV21-1 to TRBJ1-1; the table's D call, TRBD1, was not checked against the DNA. TRBV21-1 is termed a pseudogene. This CDR3 has 14 amino acids. Written as DNA, the CDR3 is TGTGCCAGCAGCAAAAAACAGCCGAACACTGAAGCTTTCTTT. Its translation: CASSKKQPNTEAFF.

V usage is TRBV28 and J usage is TRBJ2-7; maybe TRBD1 (5 bases). V lost 5 bases and J 4 bases, leaving 12 bases between the germline ends. The V gene's germline CDR1 is MDHEN and CDR2 SYDVKM. The CDR3 has 13 residues. The CDR3 DNA follows: TGTGCCAGCAGTGGCCAGGGAACTTACGAGCAGTACTTC. This encodes CASSGQGTYEQYF.

The chain couples TRBV28 to TRBJ1-1; D may be TRBD1 (6 bases). This CDR3 contains 15 residues. The V end lost 4 bases, the J end lost 0 bases, and 12 bases lay between the germline ends. The germline V gene has CDR1 MDHEN and CDR2 SYDVKM. The CDR3 DNA reads TGTGCCAGCAGTTCCTACAGGGTCGTGAACACTGAAGCTTTCTTT. Translating it yields CASSSYRVVNTEAFF. The variable domain in full, completed from reference TRBV28 and TRBJ1-1, reads DVKVTQSSRYLVKRTGEKVFLECVQDMDHENMFWYRQDPGLGLRLIYFSYDVKMKEKGDIPEGYSVSREKKERFSLILESASTNQTSMYLCASSSYRVVNTEAFFGQGTRLTVV.

DNA for the CDR3: TGTGCCAGCAGCCCGTATAGCGGGAATAACTACGAGCAGTACTTC. This sequence encodes CASSPYSGNNYEQYF. The chain employs TRBV9 and TRBJ2-7; 8 nucleotides agree with TRBD2. J gave up 3 bases and V 4 bases, and 9 bases lay outside the gene matches. The CDR3 has 15 amino acids. Germline loops: CDR1 SGDLS, CDR2 YYNGEE.

This chain joins TRBV18 and TRBJ1-4; TRBD1 might be the D (6 bases). The CDR3 runs to 15 residues. CDR1 is KGHSH, CDR2 LQKENI, per germline. With 6 bases removed from V and 4 bases from J, the gap between germline ends came to 15 bases. The CDR3 DNA follows: TGTGCCAGCTCGCTTGAACAGGGTTATAATGAAAAACTGTTTTTT. Its protein is CASSLEQGYNEKLFF.

The chain is built from TRBV10-3 and TRBJ2-7, with 11 bases lining up with TRBD1. Looked up from germline, CDR1 is ENHRY and CDR2 is SYGVKD. The V and J ends lost 4 bases and 3 bases, in that order; junction bases with no gene match: 11. The CDR3 is 17 amino acids. CDR3 protein: CAISVGISGTGGYEQYF. DNA for the CDR3: TGTGCCATCAGTGTAGGTATTTCGGGGACAGGGGGCTACGAGCAGTACTTC.

The V call is TRBV5-1, the J call TRBJ2-3; D gene uncertain. Trimming shortened V by 0 bases and J by 4 bases, and 3 bases separated the two germline ends. Germline values: CDR1 SGHRS, CDR2 YFSETQ. The CDR3 is 12 residues long. The CDR3 sequence is CASSLAPDTQYF. Here the CDR3 DNA reads TGCGCCAGCAGCTTGGCTCCAGATACGCAGTATTTT. The entire variable domain, with the rest obtained from reference TRBV5-1 and TRBJ2-3, is as follows: KAGVTQTPRYLIKTRGQQVTLSCSPISGHRSVSWYQQTPGQGLQFLFEYFSETQRNKGNFPGRFSGRQFSNSRSEMNVSTLELGDSALYLCASSLAPDTQYFGPGTRLTVL.

The table lists this clone with a count of one. The J gene is TRBJ2-1, the V gene TRBV10-2; 8 nucleotides align to TRBD2. The CDR3 runs 17 residues. Germline CDR1 is WSHSY and CDR2 is SAAADI. V shed 8 bases and J 6 bases; nucleotides not matched to a gene: 18. For the CDR3, the DNA is TGCGCCAGCGGTTCTAATGACTATAGCGGGATTGGCAATGAGCAGTTCTTC. Translated, it gives CASGSNDYSGIGNEQFF.

CDR3 in DNA: TGTGCCAGCAGCCCCTCTAGCGGGAGTCCAGATACGCAGTATTTT. Its protein product is CASSPSSGSPDTQYF. J is TRBJ2-3 and V is TRBV7-2, with 10 bases fitting TRBD2. V was clipped by 5 bases and J by 4 bases; unmatched bases: 6. The CDR3 runs 15 residues. CDR1 is SGHTA, CDR2 FQGNSA, per germline.

The chain uses TRBV19 and TRBJ1-1; 7 positions agree with TRBD1. Germline V gene data show CDR1 as LNHDA and CDR2 as SQIVND (reference sequence). The CDR3 is 14 residues long. J was trimmed by 5 bases and V by 7 bases; bases with no gene match: 10. CDR3 sequence (DNA): TGTGCCAGTACAGTTAGACAGGGCGAAACTGAAGCTTTCTTT. Residues: CASTVRQGETEAFF.

The chain joins TRBV19 to TRBJ2-7; 9 bases are shared with TRBD1. CDR3 length equals 15 residues. Germline V gene lookup returns CDR1 LNHDA and CDR2 SQIVND (reference sequence). V trimming: 3 bases; J trimming: 4 bases; junction bases outside the gene matches: 7. CDR3 region: CASSILPGQGYEQYF. For the CDR3, the DNA is TGTGCCAGTAGTATCCTCCCGGGACAGGGTTACGAGCAGTACTTC.

The V gene is TRBV14, the J gene TRBJ2-7; the D gene is possibly TRBD2 (5 bases). CDR3 length equals 14 residues. The germline V gene encodes CDR1 SGHDN and CDR2 FVKESK. V lost 3 bases to trimming and J lost 1 base, with 10 bases between them. The CDR3 DNA reads TGTGCCAGCAGCCAGGGAGACTTGTCCTACGAGCAGTACTTC. Encoded protein: CASSQGDLSYEQYF.